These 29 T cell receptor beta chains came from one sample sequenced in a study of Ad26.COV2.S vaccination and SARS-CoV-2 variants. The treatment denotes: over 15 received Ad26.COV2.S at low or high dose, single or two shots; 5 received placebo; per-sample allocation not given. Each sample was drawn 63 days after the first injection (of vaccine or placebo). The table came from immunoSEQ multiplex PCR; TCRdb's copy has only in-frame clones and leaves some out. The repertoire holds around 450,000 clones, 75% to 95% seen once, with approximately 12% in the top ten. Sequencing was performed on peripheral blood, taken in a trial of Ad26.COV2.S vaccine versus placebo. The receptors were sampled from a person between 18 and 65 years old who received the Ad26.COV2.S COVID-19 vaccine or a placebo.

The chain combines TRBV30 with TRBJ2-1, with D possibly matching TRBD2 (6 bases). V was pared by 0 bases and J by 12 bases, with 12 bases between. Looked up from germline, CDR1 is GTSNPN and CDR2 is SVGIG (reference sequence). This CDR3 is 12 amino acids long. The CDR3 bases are TGTGCCTGGAGTGTACTGGACTATGGGCAGTTCTTC. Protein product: CAWSVLDYGQFF. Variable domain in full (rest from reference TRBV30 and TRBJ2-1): SQTIHQWPATLVQPVGSPLSLECTVEGTSNPNLYWYRQAAGRGLQLLFYSVGIGQISSEVPQNLSASRPQDRQFILSSKKLLLSDSGFYLCAWSVLDYGQFFGPGTRLTVL.

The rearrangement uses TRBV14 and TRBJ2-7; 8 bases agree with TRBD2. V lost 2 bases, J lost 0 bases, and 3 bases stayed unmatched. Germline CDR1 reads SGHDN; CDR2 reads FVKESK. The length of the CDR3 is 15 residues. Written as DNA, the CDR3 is TGTGCCAGCAGCCAATTAGCGGGAAGCTCCTACGAGCAGTACTTC. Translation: CASSQLAGSSYEQYF. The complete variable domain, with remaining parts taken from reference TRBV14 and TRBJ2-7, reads EAGVTQFPSHSVIEKGQTVTLRCDPISGHDNLYWYRRVMGKEIKFLLHFVKESKQDESGMPNNRFLAERTGGTYSTLKVQPAELEDSGVYFCASSQLAGSSYEQYFGPGTRLTVT.

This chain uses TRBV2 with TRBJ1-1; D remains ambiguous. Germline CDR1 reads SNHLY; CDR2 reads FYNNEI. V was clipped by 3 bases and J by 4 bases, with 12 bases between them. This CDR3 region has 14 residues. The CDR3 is CASSETLVGTEAFF. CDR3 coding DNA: TGTGCCAGCAGTGAGACCTTGGTGGGCACTGAAGCTTTCTTT.

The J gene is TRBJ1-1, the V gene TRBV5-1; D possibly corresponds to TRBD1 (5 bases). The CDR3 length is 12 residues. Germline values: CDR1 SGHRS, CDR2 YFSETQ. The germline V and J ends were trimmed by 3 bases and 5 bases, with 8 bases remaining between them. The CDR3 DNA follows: TGCGCCAGCAGCTCCACAGGTACTGAAGCTTTCTTT. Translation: CASSSTGTEAFF.

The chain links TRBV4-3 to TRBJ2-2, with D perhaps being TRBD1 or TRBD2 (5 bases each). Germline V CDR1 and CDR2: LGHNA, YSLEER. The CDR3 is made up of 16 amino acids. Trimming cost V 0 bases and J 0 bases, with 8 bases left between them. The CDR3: CASSQDGGANTGELFF. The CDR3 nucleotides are TGCGCCAGCAGCCAAGATGGGGGAGCGAACACCGGGGAGCTGTTTTTT.

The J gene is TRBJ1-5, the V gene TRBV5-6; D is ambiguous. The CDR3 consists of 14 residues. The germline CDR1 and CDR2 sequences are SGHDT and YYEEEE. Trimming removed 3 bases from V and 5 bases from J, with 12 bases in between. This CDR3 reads CASSSQEYDQPQHF. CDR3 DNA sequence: TGTGCCAGCAGCTCCCAAGAGTACGATCAGCCCCAGCATTTT.

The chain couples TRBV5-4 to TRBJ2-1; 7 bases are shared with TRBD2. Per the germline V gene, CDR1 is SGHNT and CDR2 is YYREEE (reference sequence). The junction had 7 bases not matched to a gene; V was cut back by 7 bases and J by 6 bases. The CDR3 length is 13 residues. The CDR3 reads CASGAGAINEQFF. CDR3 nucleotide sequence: TGTGCCAGCGGGGCGGGAGCAATCAATGAGCAGTTCTTC.

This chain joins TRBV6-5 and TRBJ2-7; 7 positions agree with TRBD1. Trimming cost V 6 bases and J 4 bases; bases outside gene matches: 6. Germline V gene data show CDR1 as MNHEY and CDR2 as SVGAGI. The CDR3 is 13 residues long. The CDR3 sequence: CASRGTVLYEQYF. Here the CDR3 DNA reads TGTGCCAGCAGGGGGACAGTTCTTTACGAGCAGTACTTC.

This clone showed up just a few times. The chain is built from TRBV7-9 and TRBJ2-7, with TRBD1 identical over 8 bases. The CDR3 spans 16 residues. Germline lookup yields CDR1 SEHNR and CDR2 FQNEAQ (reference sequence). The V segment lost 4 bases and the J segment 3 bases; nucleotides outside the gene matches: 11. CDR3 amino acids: CASSSSDRVWYYEQYF. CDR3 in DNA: TGTGCCAGCAGCTCTTCGGACAGGGTTTGGTACTACGAGCAGTACTTC.

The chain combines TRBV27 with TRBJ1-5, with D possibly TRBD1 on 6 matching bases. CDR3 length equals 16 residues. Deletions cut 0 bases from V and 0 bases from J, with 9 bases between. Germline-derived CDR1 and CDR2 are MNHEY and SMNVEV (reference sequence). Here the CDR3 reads CASSLSGAHSNQPQHF. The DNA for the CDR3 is TGTGCCAGCAGTTTATCGGGGGCCCATAGCAATCAGCCCCAGCATTTT.

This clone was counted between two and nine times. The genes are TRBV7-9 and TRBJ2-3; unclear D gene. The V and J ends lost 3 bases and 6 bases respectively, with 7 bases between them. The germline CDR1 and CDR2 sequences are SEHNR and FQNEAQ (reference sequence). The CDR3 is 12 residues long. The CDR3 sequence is CASSFFGDTQYF. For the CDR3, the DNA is TGTGCCAGCAGCTTTTTTGGGGATACGCAGTATTTT.

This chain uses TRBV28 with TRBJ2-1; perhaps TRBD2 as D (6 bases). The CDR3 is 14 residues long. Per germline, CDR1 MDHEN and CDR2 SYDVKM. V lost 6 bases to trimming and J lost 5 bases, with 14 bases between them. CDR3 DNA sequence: TGTGCCAGCAGCACCAGTAGCGGTGACAATGAGCAGTTCTTC. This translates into CASSTSSGDNEQFF.

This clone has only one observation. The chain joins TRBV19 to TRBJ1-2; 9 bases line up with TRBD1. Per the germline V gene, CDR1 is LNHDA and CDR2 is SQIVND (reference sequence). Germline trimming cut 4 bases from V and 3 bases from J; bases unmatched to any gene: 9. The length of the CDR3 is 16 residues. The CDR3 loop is CASSKTGTGIYYGYTF. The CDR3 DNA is TGTGCCAGTAGTAAAACCGGGACAGGGATTTACTATGGCTACACCTTC.

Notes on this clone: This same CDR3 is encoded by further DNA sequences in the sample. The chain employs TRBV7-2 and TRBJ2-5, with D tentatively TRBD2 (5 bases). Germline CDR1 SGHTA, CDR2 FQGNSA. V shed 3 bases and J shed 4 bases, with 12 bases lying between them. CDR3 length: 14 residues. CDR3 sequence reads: CASSLGSSRETQYF. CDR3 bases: TGTGCCAGCAGCTTGGGGTCTAGCCGAGAGACCCAGTACTTC.

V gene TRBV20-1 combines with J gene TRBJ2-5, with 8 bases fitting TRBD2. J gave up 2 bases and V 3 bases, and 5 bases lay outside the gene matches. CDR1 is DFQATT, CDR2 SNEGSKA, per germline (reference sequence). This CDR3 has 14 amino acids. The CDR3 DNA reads TGCAGTGCTAGTAGCGGGGCCCTTCAAGAGACCCAGTACTTC. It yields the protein CSASSGALQETQYF.

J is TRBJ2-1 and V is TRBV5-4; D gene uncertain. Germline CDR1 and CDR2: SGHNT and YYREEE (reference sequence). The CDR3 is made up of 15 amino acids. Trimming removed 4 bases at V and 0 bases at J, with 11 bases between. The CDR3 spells CASSQTHSSYNEQFF. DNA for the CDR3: TGTGCCAGCAGCCAAACGCACAGCTCCTACAATGAGCAGTTCTTC.

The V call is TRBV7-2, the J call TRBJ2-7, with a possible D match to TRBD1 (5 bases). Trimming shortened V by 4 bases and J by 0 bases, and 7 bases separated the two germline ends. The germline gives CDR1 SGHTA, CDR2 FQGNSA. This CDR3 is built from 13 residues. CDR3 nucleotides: TGTGCCAGCAGCTCGACAGCCTCCTACGAGCAGTACTTC. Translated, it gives CASSSTASYEQYF.

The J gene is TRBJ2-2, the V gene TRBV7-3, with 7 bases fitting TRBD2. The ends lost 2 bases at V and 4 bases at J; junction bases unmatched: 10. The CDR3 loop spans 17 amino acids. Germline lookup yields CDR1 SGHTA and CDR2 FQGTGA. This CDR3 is CASSLFGGSGGTGELFF. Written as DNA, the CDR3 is TGTGCCAGCAGCTTATTTGGCGGGAGCGGTGGCACCGGGGAGCTGTTTTTT.

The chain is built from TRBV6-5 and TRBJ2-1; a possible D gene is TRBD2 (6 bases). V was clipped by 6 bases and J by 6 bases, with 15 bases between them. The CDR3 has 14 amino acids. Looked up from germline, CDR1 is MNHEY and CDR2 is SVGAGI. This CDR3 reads CASRAGGAVNEQFF. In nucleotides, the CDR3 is TGTGCCAGCAGGGCCGGAGGGGCGGTCAATGAGCAGTTCTTC.

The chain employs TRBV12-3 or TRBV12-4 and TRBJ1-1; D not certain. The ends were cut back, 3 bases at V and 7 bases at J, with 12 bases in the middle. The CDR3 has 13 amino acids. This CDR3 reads CASSFIANHEAFF. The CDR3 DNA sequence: TGTGCCAGCAGTTTCATAGCGAACCATGAAGCTTTCTTT.

The CDR3 DNA is TGTGCCAGCAGCGTAGCTGGCCCATCCTATGGCTACACCTTC. The encoded protein is CASSVAGPSYGYTF. This chain connects TRBV9 to TRBJ1-2; D not certain. The CDR3 is made up of 14 amino acids. V was clipped by 0 bases and J by 4 bases, with 10 bases between them. Germline CDR1 is SGDLS and CDR2 is YYNGEE.

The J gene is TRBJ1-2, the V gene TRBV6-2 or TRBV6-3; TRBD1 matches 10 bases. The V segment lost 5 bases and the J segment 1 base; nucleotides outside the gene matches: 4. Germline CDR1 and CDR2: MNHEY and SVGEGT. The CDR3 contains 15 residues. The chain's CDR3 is CASSRRDRGNYGYTF. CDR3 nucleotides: TGTGCCAGCAGTCGCCGGGACAGGGGTAACTATGGCTACACCTTC.

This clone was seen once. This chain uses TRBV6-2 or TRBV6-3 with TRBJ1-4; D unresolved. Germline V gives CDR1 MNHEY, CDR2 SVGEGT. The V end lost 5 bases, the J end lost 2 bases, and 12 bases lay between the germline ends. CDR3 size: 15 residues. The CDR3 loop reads CASSAGGKTNEKLFF. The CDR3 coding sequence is TGTGCCAGCAGTGCCGGAGGGAAGACTAATGAAAAACTGTTTTTT.

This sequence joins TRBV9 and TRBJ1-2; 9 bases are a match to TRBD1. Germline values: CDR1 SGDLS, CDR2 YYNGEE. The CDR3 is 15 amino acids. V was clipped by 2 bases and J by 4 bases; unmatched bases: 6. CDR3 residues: CASSVGTGNTYGYTF. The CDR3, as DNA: TGTGCCAGCAGCGTCGGGACAGGGAACACCTATGGCTACACCTTC.

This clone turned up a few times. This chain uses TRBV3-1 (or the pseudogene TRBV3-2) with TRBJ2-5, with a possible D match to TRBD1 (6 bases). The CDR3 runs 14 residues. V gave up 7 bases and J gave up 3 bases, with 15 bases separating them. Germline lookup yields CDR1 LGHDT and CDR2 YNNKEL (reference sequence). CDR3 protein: CASTSRGGEETQYF. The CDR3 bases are TGTGCCAGCACCTCAAGAGGGGGTGAAGAGACCCAGTACTTC.

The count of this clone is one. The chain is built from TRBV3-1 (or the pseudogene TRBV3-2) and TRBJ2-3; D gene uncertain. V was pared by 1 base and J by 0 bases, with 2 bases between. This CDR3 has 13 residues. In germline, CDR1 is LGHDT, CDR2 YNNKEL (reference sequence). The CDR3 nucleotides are TGTGCCAGCAGCCAAGTAAGCACAGATACGCAGTATTTT. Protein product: CASSQVSTDTQYF.

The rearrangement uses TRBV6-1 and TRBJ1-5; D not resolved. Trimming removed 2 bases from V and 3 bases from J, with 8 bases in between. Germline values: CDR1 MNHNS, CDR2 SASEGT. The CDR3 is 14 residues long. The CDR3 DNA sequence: TGTGCCAGCAGTGAACTGGGCCTCAATCAGCCCCAGCATTTT. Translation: CASSELGLNQPQHF.

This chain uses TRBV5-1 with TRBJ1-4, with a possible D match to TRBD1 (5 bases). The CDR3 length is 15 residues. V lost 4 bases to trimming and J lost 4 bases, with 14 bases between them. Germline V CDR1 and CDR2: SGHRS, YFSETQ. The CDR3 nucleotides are TGCGCCAGCAGCCAACAGACAGCCTATAATGAAAAACTGTTTTTT. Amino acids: CASSQQTAYNEKLFF.

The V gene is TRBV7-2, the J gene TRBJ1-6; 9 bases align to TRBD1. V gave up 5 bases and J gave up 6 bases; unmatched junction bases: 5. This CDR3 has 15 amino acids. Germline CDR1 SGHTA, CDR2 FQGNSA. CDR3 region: CASSPPGQGNSPLHF. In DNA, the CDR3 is TGTGCCAGCAGCCCTCCGGGACAGGGTAATTCACCCCTCCACTTT.